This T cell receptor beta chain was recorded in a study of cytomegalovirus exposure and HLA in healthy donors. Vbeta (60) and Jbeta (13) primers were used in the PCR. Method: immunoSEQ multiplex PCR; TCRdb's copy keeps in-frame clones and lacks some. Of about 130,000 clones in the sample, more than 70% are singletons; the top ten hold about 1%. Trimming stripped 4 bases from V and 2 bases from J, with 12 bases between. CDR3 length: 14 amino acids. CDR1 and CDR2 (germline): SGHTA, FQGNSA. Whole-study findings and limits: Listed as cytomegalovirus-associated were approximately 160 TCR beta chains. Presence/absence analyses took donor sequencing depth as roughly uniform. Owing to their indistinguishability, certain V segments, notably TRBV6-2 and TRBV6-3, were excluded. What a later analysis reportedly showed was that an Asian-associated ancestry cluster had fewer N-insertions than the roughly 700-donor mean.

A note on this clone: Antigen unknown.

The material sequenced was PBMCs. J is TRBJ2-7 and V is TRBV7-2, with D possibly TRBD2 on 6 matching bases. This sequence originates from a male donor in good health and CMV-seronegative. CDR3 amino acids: CASSSGLSPYEQYF. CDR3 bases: TGTGCCAGCAGCTCGGGACTCAGTCCCTACGAGCAGTACTTC.